This T cell receptor beta chain appears in the sequencing data of a study of blood T cells in healthy people across ages. Germline loops: CDR1 LNHDA, CDR2 SQIVND (reference sequence). With 3 bases removed from V and 6 bases from J, the gap between germline ends came to 10 bases. This CDR3 spans 13 amino acids. Only a few counts were recorded for this clonotype. The target antigen is unknown. Study findings and constraints: More naive CD4+ cells and higher diversity were found in long-lived than in aged donors.

The second PCR ran roughly 7 to 12 cycles with a sample-barcoded 5' primer and J-beta primers. From each sample, at least 2.5 million paired-end reads containing CDR3 were obtained. Using its own MiXCR run on the 5' RACE reads, TCRdb lists one record per CDR3 protein. The table includes 600,000 to 1,000,000 distinct CDR3 sequences, roughly 25% detected once. The same sample was also used in a study of T cells of mothers and their children. That investigation notes: The sample comes from fewer than ten healthy Caucasian donors: mothers and children. Overlap ran slightly, non-significantly higher for related than unrelated mother-child pairs.

The clonotype comes from a boy between 10 and 17 years old in good health. The chain links TRBV19 to TRBJ2-3; the D gene is possibly TRBD1 (6 bases). Sequencing used blood. The CDR3 protein is CASSMDRGDTQYF. The CDR3 DNA follows: TGTGCCAGTAGTATGGATAGGGGGGATACGCAGTATTTT.